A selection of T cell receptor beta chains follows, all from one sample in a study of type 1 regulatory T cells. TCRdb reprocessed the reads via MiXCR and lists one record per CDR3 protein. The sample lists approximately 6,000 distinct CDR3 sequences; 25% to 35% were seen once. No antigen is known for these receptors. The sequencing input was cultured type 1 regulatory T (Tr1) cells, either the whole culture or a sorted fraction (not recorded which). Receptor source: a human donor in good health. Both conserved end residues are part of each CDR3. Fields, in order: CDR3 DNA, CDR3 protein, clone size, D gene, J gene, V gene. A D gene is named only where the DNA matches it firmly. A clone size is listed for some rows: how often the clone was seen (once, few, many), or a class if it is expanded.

DNA: TGCGCCAGCAGCCAAGACCGAGGGGCCGGGGAGCTGTTTTTT
CDR3: CASSQDRGAGELFF
size: large
D: -
J: TRBJ2-2
V: TRBV4-3

DNA: TGCGCCAGCAGCCCCGAGTGCGGGAGTTACAATGAGCAGTTCTTC
CDR3: CASSPECGSYNEQFF
size: -
D: TRBD2
J: TRBJ2-1
V: TRBV5-1

DNA: TGCAGTGCTAAGGGGGAGCTAGCGGGAGGTCGCCACAATGAGCAGTTCTTC
CDR3: CSAKGELAGGRHNEQFF
size: few
D: TRBD2
J: TRBJ2-1
V: TRBV20-1

DNA: TGTGCCAGCAGCCCCTCAGGTAGCGGGAGACTTTTGGGTCAAGAGACCCAGTACTTC
CDR3: CASSPSGSGRLLGQETQYF
size: few
D: TRBD2
J: TRBJ2-5
V: TRBV7-6

DNA: TGTGCCAGCAGCTTCGGACAGGGCCTCTACGAGCAGTACTTC
CDR3: CASSFGQGLYEQYF
size: medium-sized
D: TRBD1
J: TRBJ2-7
V: TRBV11-2

DNA: TGTGCCAGCAGGGGACCCTTAACCACCGGGGAGCTGTTTTTT
CDR3: CASRGPLTTGELFF
size: -
D: -
J: TRBJ2-2
V: TRBV6-1

DNA: TGTGCCAGCAGGCGAAGTGGGGACAGGGAATACCGTGGCTACACCTTC
CDR3: CASRRSGDREYRGYTF
size: few
D: TRBD1
J: TRBJ1-2
V: TRBV27

DNA: TGTGCCAGTAGTAGTCCCCCCTCGAATCAGCCCCAGCATTTT
CDR3: CASSSPPSNQPQHF
size: -
D: -
J: TRBJ1-5
V: TRBV19

DNA: TGTGCCAGCAGCCAGCGAAGGGGCTGGGGCACAGATACGCAGTATTTT
CDR3: CASSQRRGWGTDTQYF
size: -
D: -
J: TRBJ2-3
V: TRBV3-1

DNA: TGCAGCTCCCTACGGGACTACCAGAGCACAGATACGCAGTATTTT
CDR3: CSSLRDYQSTDTQYF
size: -
D: TRBD2
J: TRBJ2-3
V: TRBV29-1

DNA: TGTGCCAGCAGCCGACGCACCGGGGAGCTGTTTTTT
CDR3: CASSRRTGELFF
size: medium-sized
D: -
J: TRBJ2-2
V: TRBV5-4

DNA: TGTGCCAGCAGCTTACAACCGGGACTAGCGGCTGACAATGAGCAGTTCTTC
CDR3: CASSLQPGLAADNEQFF
size: -
D: TRBD2
J: TRBJ2-1
V: TRBV7-9

DNA: TGCAGTGCTCCGAGAAGGGGGAGTGCCTACGAGCAGTACTTC
CDR3: CSAPRRGSAYEQYF
size: -
D: -
J: TRBJ2-7
V: TRBV20-1

DNA: TGCAGCGTTCTGCAGGGTACTAACTATGGCTACACCTTC
CDR3: CSVLQGTNYGYTF
size: medium-sized
D: -
J: TRBJ1-2
V: TRBV29-1

DNA: TGTGCCAGCAGTCGTGTTACGGGTTCGAACACCGGGGAGCTGTTTTTT
CDR3: CASSRVTGSNTGELFF
size: medium-sized
D: -
J: TRBJ2-2
V: TRBV7-2

DNA: TGTGCCACCGAGAAGGACAGGTCAAATCAGCCCCAGCATTTT
CDR3: CATEKDRSNQPQHF
size: medium-sized
D: TRBD1
J: TRBJ1-5
V: TRBV10-3

DNA: TGTGCCAGCAGTGTGACTAGCGGGAGGATCGGGGAGCTGTTTTTT
CDR3: CASSVTSGRIGELFF
size: medium-sized
D: TRBD2
J: TRBJ2-2
V: TRBV2

DNA: TGTGCCAGCAGCTTCACCGTAGGGAACACTGAAGCTTTCTTT
CDR3: CASSFTVGNTEAFF
size: -
D: -
J: TRBJ1-1
V: TRBV7-2

DNA: TGTGCCAGCAGCTTAGGGAACTCCTATAATTCACCCCTCCACTTT
CDR3: CASSLGNSYNSPLHF
size: medium-sized
D: -
J: TRBJ1-6
V: TRBV7-8

DNA: TGCGCCAGCAGCCTCACCGGGGCAGGGGGACTCCCCTACGAGCAGTACTTC
CDR3: CASSLTGAGGLPYEQYF
size: medium-sized
D: -
J: TRBJ2-7
V: TRBV5-1

DNA: TGTGCCAGCTCACCACGGCAGTTGCAAGAGACCCAGTACTTC
CDR3: CASSPRQLQETQYF
size: -
D: -
J: TRBJ2-5
V: TRBV18

DNA: TGTGCCAGCTCACCACTAGGAACAGATACGCAGTATTTT
CDR3: CASSPLGTDTQYF
size: -
D: -
J: TRBJ2-3
V: TRBV18

DNA: TGCAGTGCTGTGGACAGCGCAATTATCTACGAGCAGTACTTC
CDR3: CSAVDSAIIYEQYF
size: -
D: -
J: TRBJ2-7
V: TRBV20-1

DNA: TGCGCCAGCAGCCCCAAGGACGGGCCCCCTGCTCAGGGCTACACCTTC
CDR3: CASSPKDGPPAQGYTF
size: few
D: -
J: TRBJ1-2
V: TRBV4-1

DNA: TGCAGTGCTAGAGATTGGGGTGGGACTAGCAGCAATGAGCAGTTCTTC
CDR3: CSARDWGGTSSNEQFF
size: -
D: TRBD2
J: TRBJ2-1
V: TRBV20-1

DNA: TGTGCCAGCTCACCACAACAGCCATATGGCTACACCTTC
CDR3: CASSPQQPYGYTF
size: -
D: -
J: TRBJ1-2
V: TRBV18

DNA: TGCAGTGCGACTGGGTCGAGTGGGGTCACAGATGCGCAGTATTTT
CDR3: CSATGSSGVTDAQYF
size: -
D: -
J: TRBJ2-3
V: TRBV20-1

DNA: TGTGCCACCAGTGGGTCACCCTCCTACGAGCAGTACTTC
CDR3: CATSGSPSYEQYF
size: few
D: -
J: TRBJ2-7
V: TRBV24-1

DNA: TGTGCCAGCAGTTACTCACCAGTAAACACCGGGGAGCTGTTTTTT
CDR3: CASSYSPVNTGELFF
size: -
D: -
J: TRBJ2-2
V: TRBV6-5

DNA: TGTGCCAGCTCACCACAGTCGTCTTATGGCTACACCTTC
CDR3: CASSPQSSYGYTF
size: few
D: -
J: TRBJ1-2
V: TRBV18

DNA: TGTGCCAGCATAGTTGGCGGACAGGCCACAGATACGCAGTATTTT
CDR3: CASIVGGQATDTQYF
size: -
D: TRBD1
J: TRBJ2-3
V: TRBV28

DNA: TGCGCCAGCAGCTCGCTCGGGGCTAAGGAGCGCGAGCAGTACTTC
CDR3: CASSSLGAKEREQYF
size: medium-sized
D: -
J: TRBJ2-7
V: TRBV5-1

DNA: TGCGCCAGCAGCCAAGCTAGTAGGCCGACAGGGGAGCAGTACTTC
CDR3: CASSQASRPTGEQYF
size: -
D: TRBD1
J: TRBJ2-7
V: TRBV4-3

DNA: TGCGCCAGCAGCTTGGGAGACTCAGGGCCGAATGAAAAACTGTTTTTT
CDR3: CASSLGDSGPNEKLFF
size: few
D: -
J: TRBJ1-4
V: TRBV5-1

DNA: TGTGCCAGCAGTGCTACAGTTGCGAACACCGGGGAGCTGTTTTTT
CDR3: CASSATVANTGELFF
size: medium-sized
D: -
J: TRBJ2-2
V: TRBV2

DNA: TGTGCCAGCAGCGCGGTAAAAGAGACCCAGTACTTC
CDR3: CASSAVKETQYF
size: medium-sized
D: -
J: TRBJ2-5
V: TRBV7-9

DNA: TGCAGTGCTAACCGACTAGCGGGAGGTACCCACAATGAGCAGTTCTTC
CDR3: CSANRLAGGTHNEQFF
size: few
D: TRBD2
J: TRBJ2-1
V: TRBV20-1

DNA: TGCAGTGCAAGACTAGCGGGAGGTGCGGATGAGCAGTTCTTC
CDR3: CSARLAGGADEQFF
size: medium-sized
D: TRBD2
J: TRBJ2-1
V: TRBV20-1

DNA: TGTGCCAGCAGCCCCCAACTAGTAGGCACAGATACGCAGTATTTT
CDR3: CASSPQLVGTDTQYF
size: few
D: -
J: TRBJ2-3
V: TRBV3-1

DNA: TGTGCCAGCAGCGCCCGGATAGCAACTAATGAAAAACTGTTTTTT
CDR3: CASSARIATNEKLFF
size: few
D: -
J: TRBJ1-4
V: TRBV5-4

DNA: TGTGCCAGCAGCACCGAAGGGTCGGTGACCAAGCAGTTCTTC
CDR3: CASSTEGSVTKQFF
size: many
D: -
J: TRBJ2-1
V: TRBV9

DNA: TGTGCCACCAGCAGCCGGGACAGGGCCGACAATCAGCCCCAGCATTTT
CDR3: CATSSRDRADNQPQHF
size: -
D: TRBD1
J: TRBJ1-5
V: TRBV15

DNA: TGTGCCAGTGCGACGGCAGCCAAAAGCATTCAGTACTTC
CDR3: CASATAAKSIQYF
size: -
D: -
J: TRBJ2-4
V: TRBV19

DNA: TGTGCCACCAGTGATCCGGTAGGCGACTATGGCTACACCTTC
CDR3: CATSDPVGDYGYTF
size: -
D: -
J: TRBJ1-2
V: TRBV24-1

DNA: TGTGCCACCAGTGGGGAAAAAGGGGGCTTTGACAATGAGCAGTTCTTC
CDR3: CATSGEKGGFDNEQFF
size: medium-sized
D: TRBD1
J: TRBJ2-1
V: TRBV24-1

DNA: TGCGCCAGCAGTGAGTGGAAAAGAGCCGGGGAGCTGTTTTTT
CDR3: CASSEWKRAGELFF
size: medium-sized
D: -
J: TRBJ2-2
V: TRBV10-1

DNA: TGCAGCGTTGAGGGTCAGCCGAGGGGGACCCAGTACTTC
CDR3: CSVEGQPRGTQYF
size: medium-sized
D: -
J: TRBJ2-5
V: TRBV29-1

DNA: TGTGCCAGCAGCTTAGCCGACAGGGGGCTAGCGGGAGGGCCATCAGATACGCAGTATTTT
CDR3: CASSLADRGLAGGPSDTQYF
size: -
D: TRBD2
J: TRBJ2-3
V: TRBV7-2